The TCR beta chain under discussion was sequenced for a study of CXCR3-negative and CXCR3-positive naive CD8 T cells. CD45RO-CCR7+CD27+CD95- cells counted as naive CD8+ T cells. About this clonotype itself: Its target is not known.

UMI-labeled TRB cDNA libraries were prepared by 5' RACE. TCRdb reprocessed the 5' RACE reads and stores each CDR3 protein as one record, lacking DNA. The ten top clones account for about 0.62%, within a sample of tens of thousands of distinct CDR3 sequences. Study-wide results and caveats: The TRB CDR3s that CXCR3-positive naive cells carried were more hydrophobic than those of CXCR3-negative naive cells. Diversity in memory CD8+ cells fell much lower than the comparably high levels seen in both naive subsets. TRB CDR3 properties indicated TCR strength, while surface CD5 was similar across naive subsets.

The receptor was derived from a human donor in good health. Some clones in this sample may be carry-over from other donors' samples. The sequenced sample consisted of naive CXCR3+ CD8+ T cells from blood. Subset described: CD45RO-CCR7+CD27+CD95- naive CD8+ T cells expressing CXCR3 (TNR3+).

CDR3 sequence reads: CASSLMQSLRYTDTQYF. J is TRBJ2-3 and V is TRBV7-9. Germline CDR1 SEHNR, CDR2 FQNEAQ (reference sequence). This CDR3 spans 17 amino acids.